Listed here is a single T cell receptor beta chain. The junction and the germline gene differ at one end; a read error may be behind it. In the source study's methods: Reference gene primer amplification in the assay estimated nucleated cell counts. Using immunoSEQ multiplex PCR, the repertoire was profiled, and TCRdb retains in-frame clones only, with some absent. V, J and clone size were drawn from that table, and D and trimming were deduced from the DNA. Counted here are tens of thousands of clones, over 70% occurring once; the ten biggest clones make up 7% to 9%. Germline lookup yields CDR1 LGHDT and CDR2 YNNKEL (reference sequence). This CDR3 has 13 residues. The data derive from a study of blood T cell repertoires in COVID-19. Study at large: The origin of the acute and convalescent COVID-19 samples was the United States, Italy and Spain. Nucleic acid was either cDNA or gDNA, and it came from T cells, B-cell-depleted T cells, or PBMCs.

Sequenced input: peripheral blood. The chain carries TRBV3-1 (or the pseudogene TRBV3-2) and TRBJ1-1, with D possibly being TRBD1 (6 bases). The receptor comes from a man between 45 and 60 years old with acute or convalescent COVID-19. CDR3 sequence (DNA): TGTGCCAGCAGCCAAGGACAGGACAGCCACCCGCGGTTT. It yields the protein CASSQGQDSHPRF.